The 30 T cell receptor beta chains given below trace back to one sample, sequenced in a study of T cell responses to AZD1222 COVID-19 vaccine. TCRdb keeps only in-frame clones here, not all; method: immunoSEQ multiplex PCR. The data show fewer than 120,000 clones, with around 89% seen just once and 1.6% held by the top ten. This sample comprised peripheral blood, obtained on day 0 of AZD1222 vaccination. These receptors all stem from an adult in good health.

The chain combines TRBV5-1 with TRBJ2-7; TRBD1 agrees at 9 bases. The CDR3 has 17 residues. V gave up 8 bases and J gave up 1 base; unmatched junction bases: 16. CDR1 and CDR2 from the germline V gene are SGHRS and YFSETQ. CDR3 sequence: CASYPSPTGGGSYEQYF. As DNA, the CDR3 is TGCGCCAGTTACCCCAGCCCGACAGGGGGTGGATCCTACGAGCAGTACTTC. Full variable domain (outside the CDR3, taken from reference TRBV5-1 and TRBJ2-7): KAGVTQTPRYLIKTRGQQVTLSCSPISGHRSVSWYQQTPGQGLQFLFEYFSETQRNKGNFPGRFSGRQFSNSRSEMNVSTLELGDSALYLCASYPSPTGGGSYEQYFGPGTRLTVT.

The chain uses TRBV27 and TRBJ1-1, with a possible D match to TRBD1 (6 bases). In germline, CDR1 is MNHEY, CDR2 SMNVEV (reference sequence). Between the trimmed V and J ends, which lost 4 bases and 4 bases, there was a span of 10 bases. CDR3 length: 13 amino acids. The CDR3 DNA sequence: TGTGCCAGCAGTTCCAGGGGCACCACTGAAGCTTTCTTT. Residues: CASSSRGTTEAFF.

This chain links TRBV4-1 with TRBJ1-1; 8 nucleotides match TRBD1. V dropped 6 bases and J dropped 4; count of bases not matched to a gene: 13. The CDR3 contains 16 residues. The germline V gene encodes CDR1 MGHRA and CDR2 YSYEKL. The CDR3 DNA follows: TGCGCCAGCAGTCCAGGACAGGGACTGCGAGGCACTGAAGCTTTCTTT. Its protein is CASSPGQGLRGTEAFF.

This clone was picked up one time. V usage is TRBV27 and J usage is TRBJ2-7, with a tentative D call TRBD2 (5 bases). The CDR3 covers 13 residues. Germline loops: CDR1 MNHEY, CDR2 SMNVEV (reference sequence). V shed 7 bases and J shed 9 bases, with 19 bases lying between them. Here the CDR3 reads CASTGVSPSVQYF. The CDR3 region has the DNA TGTGCCAGCACCGGGGTTTCCCCGAGTGTGCAGTACTTC.

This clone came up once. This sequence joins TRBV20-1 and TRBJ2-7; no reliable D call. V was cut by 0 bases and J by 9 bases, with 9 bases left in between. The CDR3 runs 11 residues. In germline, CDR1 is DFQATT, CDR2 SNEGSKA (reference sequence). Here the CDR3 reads CSAREEQMQYF. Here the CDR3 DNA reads TGCAGTGCTAGAGAGGAACAGATGCAGTACTTC.

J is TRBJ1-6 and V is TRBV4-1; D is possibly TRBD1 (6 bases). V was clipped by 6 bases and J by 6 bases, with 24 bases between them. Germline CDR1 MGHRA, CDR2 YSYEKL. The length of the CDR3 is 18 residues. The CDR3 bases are TGCGCCAGCAGACACACGCACAGACGGACAGCGAGTAATTCACCCCTCCACTTT. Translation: CASRHTHRRTASNSPLHF.

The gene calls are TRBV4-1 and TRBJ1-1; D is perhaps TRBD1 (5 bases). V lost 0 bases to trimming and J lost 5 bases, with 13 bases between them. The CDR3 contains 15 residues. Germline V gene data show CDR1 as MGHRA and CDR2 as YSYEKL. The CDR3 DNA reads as TGCGCCAGCAGCCAAGAGGGAGTGGGACGGACTGAAGCTTTCTTT. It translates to CASSQEGVGRTEAFF.

The CDR3 region is CASSSSTTYTF. The CDR3 DNA reads TGTGCCAGCAGTTCATCTACAACCTACACCTTC. This chain links TRBV12-3 or TRBV12-4 with TRBJ1-2; unclear D gene. V lost 4 bases and J lost 10, with 10 bases in between. CDR3 length equals 11 residues.

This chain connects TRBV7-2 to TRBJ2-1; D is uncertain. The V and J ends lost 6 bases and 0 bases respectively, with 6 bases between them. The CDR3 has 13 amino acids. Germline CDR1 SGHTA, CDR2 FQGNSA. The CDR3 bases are TGTGCCAGCAGTAGTAGCTCCTACAATGAGCAGTTCTTC. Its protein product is CASSSSSYNEQFF.

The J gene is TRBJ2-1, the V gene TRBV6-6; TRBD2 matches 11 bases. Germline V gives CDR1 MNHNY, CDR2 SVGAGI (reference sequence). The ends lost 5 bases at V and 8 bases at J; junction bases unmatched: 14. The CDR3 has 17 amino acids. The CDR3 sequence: CASSQASGRFVDYEQFF. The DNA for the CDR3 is TGTGCCAGCAGTCAGGCTAGCGGGAGGTTTGTCGATTATGAGCAGTTCTTC.

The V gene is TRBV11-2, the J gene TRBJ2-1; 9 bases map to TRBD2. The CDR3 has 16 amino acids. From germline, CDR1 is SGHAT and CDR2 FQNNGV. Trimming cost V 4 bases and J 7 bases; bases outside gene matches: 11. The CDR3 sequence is CASSSLLGGRANEQFF. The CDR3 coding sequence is TGTGCCAGCAGCTCCCTCTTGGGCGGGAGGGCAAATGAGCAGTTCTTC.

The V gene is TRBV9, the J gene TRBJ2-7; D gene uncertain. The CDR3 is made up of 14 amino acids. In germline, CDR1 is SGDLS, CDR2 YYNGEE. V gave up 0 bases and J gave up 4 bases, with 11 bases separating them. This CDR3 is CASSVALNRYEQYF. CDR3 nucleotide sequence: TGTGCCAGCAGCGTAGCTTTAAACCGTTACGAGCAGTACTTC.

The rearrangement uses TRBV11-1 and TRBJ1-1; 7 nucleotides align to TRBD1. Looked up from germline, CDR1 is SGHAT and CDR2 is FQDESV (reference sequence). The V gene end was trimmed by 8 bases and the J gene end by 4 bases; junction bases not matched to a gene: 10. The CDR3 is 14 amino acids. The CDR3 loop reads CASAPDRDGTEAFF. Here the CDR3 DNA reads TGTGCCAGCGCCCCCGACAGGGACGGCACTGAAGCTTTCTTT.

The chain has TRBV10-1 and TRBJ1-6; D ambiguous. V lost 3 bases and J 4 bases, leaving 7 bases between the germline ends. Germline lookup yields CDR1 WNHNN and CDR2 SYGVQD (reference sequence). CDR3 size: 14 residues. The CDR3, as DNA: TGCGCCAGCAGTGAAAATGGATATAATTCACCCCTCCACTTT. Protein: CASSENGYNSPLHF.

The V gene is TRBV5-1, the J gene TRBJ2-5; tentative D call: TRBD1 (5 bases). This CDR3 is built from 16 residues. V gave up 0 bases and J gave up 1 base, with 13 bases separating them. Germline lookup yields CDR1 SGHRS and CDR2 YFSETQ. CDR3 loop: CASSLVGPTVQETQYF. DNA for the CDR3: TGCGCCAGCAGCTTGGTAGGGCCGACAGTCCAAGAGACCCAGTACTTC. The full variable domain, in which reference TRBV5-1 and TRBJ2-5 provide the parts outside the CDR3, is KAGVTQTPRYLIKTRGQQVTLSCSPISGHRSVSWYQQTPGQGLQFLFEYFSETQRNKGNFPGRFSGRQFSNSRSEMNVSTLELGDSALYLCASSLVGPTVQETQYFGPGTRLLVL.

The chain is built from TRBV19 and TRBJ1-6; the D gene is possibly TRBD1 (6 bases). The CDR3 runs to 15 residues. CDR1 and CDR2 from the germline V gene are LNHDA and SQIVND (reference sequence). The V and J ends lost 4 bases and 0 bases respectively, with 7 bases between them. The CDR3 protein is CASSTDSSYNSPLHF. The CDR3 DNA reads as TGTGCCAGTAGTACGGACAGCTCCTATAATTCACCCCTCCACTTT. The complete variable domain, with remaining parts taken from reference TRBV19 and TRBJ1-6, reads DGGITQSPKYLFRKEGQNVTLSCEQNLNHDAMYWYRQDPGQGLRLIYYSQIVNDFQKGDIAEGYSVSREKKESFPLTVTSAQKNPTAFYLCASSTDSSYNSPLHFGNGTRLTVT.

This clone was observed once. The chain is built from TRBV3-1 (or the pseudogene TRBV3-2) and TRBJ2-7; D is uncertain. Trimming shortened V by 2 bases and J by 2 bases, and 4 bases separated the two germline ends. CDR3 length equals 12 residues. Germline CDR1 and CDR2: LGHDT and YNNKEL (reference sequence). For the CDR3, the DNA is TGTGCCAGCAGCCAAAGGGCCTACGAGCAGTACTTC. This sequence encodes CASSQRAYEQYF.

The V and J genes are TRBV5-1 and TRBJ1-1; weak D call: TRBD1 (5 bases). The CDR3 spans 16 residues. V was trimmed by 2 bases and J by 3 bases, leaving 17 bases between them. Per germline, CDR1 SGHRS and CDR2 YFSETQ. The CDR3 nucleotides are TGCGCCAGCAGCTTAATAAATCAGGGAGGGGACACTGAAGCTTTCTTT. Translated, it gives CASSLINQGGDTEAFF.

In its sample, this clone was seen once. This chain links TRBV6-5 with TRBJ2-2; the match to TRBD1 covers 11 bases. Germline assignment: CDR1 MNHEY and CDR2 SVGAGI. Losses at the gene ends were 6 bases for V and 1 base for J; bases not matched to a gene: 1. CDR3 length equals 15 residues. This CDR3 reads CASRDRGRNTGELFF. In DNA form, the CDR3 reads TGTGCCAGCAGGGACAGGGGGCGGAACACCGGGGAGCTGTTTTTT.

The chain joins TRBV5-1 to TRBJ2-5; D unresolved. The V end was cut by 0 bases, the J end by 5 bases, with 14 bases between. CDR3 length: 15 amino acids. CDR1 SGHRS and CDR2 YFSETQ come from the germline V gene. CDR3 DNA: TGCGCCAGCAGCTTGGGAACCAGCGTACGGGAGACCCAGTACTTC. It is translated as CASSLGTSVRETQYF.

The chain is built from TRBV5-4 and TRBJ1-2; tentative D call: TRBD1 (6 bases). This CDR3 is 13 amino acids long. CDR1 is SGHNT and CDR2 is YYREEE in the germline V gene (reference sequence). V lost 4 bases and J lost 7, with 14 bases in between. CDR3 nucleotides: TGTGCCAGCAGCCCAGGGGTTAACGGTGGCTACACCTTC. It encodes CASSPGVNGGYTF.

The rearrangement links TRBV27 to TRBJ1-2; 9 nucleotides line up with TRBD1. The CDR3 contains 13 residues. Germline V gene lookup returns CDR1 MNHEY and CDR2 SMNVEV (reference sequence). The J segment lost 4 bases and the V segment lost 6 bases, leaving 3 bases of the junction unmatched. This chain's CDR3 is CASSRTGVYGYTF. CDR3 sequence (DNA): TGTGCCAGCAGCCGGACAGGGGTCTATGGCTACACCTTC.

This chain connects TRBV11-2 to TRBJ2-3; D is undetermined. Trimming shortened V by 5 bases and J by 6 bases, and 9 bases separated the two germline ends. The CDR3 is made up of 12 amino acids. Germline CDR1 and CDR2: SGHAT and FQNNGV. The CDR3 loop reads CASSPTPDTQYF. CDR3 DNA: TGTGCCAGCAGCCCGACGCCGGATACGCAGTATTTT.

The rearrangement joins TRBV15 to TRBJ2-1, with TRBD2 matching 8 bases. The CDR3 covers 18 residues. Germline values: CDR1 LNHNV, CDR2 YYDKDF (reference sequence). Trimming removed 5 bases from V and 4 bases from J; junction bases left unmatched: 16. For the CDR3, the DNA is TGTGCCACCAGCGGCCCGGCCTTCGGGGCGGGGGGATACAATGAGCAGTTCTTC. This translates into CATSGPAFGAGGYNEQFF.

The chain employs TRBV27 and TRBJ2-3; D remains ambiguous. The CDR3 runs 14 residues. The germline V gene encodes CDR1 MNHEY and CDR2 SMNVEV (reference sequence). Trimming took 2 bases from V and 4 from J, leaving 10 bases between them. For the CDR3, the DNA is TGTGCCAGCAGTTTAAACTCCGTCGCAGATACGCAGTATTTT. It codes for CASSLNSVADTQYF.

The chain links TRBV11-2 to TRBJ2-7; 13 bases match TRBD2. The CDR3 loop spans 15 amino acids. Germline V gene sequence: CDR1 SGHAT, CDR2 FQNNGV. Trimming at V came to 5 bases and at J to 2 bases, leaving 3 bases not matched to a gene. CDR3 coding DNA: TGTGCCAGCAGCCCCGGGACTAGCGGGACCTACGAGCAGTACTTC. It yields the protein CASSPGTSGTYEQYF.

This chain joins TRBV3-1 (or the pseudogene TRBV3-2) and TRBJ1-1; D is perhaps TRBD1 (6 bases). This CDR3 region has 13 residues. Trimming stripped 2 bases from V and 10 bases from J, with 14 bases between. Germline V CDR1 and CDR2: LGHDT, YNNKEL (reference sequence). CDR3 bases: TGTGCCAGCAGCCAACGGACAGTTAACGCAGCTTTCTTT. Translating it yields CASSQRTVNAAFF.

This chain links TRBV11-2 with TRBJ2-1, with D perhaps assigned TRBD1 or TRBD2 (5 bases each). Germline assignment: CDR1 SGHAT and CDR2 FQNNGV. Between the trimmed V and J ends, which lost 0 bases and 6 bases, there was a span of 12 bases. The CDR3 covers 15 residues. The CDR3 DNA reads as TGTGCCAGCAGCTTAGAGGTCGGGGCCTTCAATGAGCAGTTCTTC. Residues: CASSLEVGAFNEQFF.

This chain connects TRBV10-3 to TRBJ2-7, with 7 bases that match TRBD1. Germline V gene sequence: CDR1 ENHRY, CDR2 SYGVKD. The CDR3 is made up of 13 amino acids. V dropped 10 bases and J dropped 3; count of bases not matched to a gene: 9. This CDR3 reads CATHAGTDYEQYF. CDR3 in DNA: TGTGCCACCCACGCCGGGACAGACTACGAGCAGTACTTC.

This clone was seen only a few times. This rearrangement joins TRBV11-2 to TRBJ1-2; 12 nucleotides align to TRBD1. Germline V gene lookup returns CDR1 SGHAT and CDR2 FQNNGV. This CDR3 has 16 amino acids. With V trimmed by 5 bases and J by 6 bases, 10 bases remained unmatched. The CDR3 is CASSQGQGAILDGYTF. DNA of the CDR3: TGTGCCAGCAGCCAGGGACAGGGGGCTATCTTGGATGGCTACACCTTC. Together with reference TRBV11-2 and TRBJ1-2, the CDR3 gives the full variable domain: EAGVAQSPRYKIIEKRQSVAFWCNPISGHATLYWYQQILGQGPKLLIQFQNNGVVDDSQLPKDRFSAERLKGVDSTLKIQPAKLEDSAVYLCASSQGQGAILDGYTFGSGTRLTVV.